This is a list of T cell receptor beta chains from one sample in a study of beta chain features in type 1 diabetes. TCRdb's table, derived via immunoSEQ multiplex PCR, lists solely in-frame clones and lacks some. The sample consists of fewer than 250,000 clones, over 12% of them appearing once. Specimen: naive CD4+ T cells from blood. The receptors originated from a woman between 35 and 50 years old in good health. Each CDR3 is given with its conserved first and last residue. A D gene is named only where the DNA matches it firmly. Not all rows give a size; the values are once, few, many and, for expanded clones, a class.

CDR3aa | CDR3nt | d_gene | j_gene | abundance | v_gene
CASSKADRDERGTEAFF | TGTGCCAGCAGCAAAGCGGACAGGGACGAACGAGGAACTGAAGCTTTCTTT | - | TRBJ1-1 | - | TRBV21-1
CAISPTGGAQETQYF | TGTGCCATCAGTCCGACAGGGGGGGCCCAAGAGACCCAGTACTTC | TRBD1 | TRBJ2-5 | few | TRBV10-3
CASSLRGGAADTQYF | TGTGCCAGCAGCTTACGAGGGGGGGCCGCAGATACGCAGTATTTT | - | TRBJ2-3 | - | TRBV7-9
CSVEGDRGGGTEAFF | TGCAGCGTTGAAGGGGACAGGGGGGGAGGCACTGAAGCTTTCTTT | TRBD1 | TRBJ1-1 | - | TRBV29-1
CASSPAGQGNGYTF | TGTGCCAGCAGCCCAGCGGGACAGGGCAATGGCTACACCTTC | TRBD1 | TRBJ1-2 | - | TRBV11-2
CASSFDRASSGANVLTF | TGTGCCAGCAGCTTTGACAGGGCTAGCTCTGGGGCCAACGTCCTGACTTTC | TRBD1 | TRBJ2-6 | few | TRBV7-2
CASSPPDRVVEQYF | TGTGCCAGTAGCCCTCCGGACAGGGTGGTCGAGCAGTACTTC | TRBD1 | TRBJ2-7 | few | TRBV19
CASSQESGWQYTF | TGTGCCAGCAGCCAAGAGTCGGGGTGGCAGTATACTTTC | - | TRBJ2-7 | few | TRBV4-2
CASSRLGSGANVLTF | TGTGCCAGCAGCCGACTCGGTTCTGGGGCCAACGTCCTGACTTTC | - | TRBJ2-6 | - | TRBV5-6
CASSRGGTVGTGELFF | TGTGCCAGCAGCCGGGGCGGGACAGTGGGCACCGGGGAGCTGTTTTTT | - | TRBJ2-2 | few | TRBV5-4
CASSQRQDRNTEAFF | TGTGCCAGCTCACAACGACAGGATCGGAACACTGAAGCTTTCTTT | - | TRBJ1-1 | - | TRBV18
CASSQEGLAGGSTDTQYF | TGCGCCAGCAGCCAAGAGGGGTTAGCGGGGGGCAGCACAGATACGCAGTATTTT | TRBD2 | TRBJ2-3 | few | TRBV4-1
CASSLGGNTEAFF | TGTGCCAGCAGTTTGGGAGGGAACACTGAAGCTTTCTTT | - | TRBJ1-1 | few | TRBV28
CASSDGGQGDYEQYF | TGTGCCAGCAGTGATGGGGGACAGGGGGACTACGAGCAGTACTTC | TRBD1 | TRBJ2-7 | few | TRBV2
CASSPTGQSPLHF | TGTGCCAGCAGCCCGACAGGCCAATCACCCCTCCACTTT | - | TRBJ1-6 | - | TRBV7-9
CASSPQGNGNTIYF | TGCGCCAGCAGCCCACAGGGGAATGGAAACACCATATATTTT | TRBD1 | TRBJ1-3 | few | TRBV5-1
CASSLGAGGVEETQYF | TGTGCCAGCAGTCTTGGGGCAGGGGGTGTAGAGGAGACCCAGTACTTC | TRBD1 | TRBJ2-5 | few | TRBV7-9
CASSFSGGIQETQYF | TGTGCCAGCAGCTTTAGCGGGGGGATCCAAGAGACCCAGTACTTC | TRBD2 | TRBJ2-5 | few | TRBV7-6
CASSPGLYEQYF | TGCGCCAGCAGCCCTGGACTGTACGAGCAGTACTTC | - | TRBJ2-7 | - | TRBV5-1
CASSSYRGPTDTQYF | TGTGCCAGCAGTAGTTACAGGGGGCCCACAGATACGCAGTATTTT | TRBD1 | TRBJ2-3 | few | TRBV27
CASSQLQSSGNTIYF | TGTGCCAGCAGCCAGCTACAGAGCTCTGGAAACACCATATATTTT | - | TRBJ1-3 | - | TRBV4-2
CASSSPPGTDNYGYTF | TGCGCCAGCAGCTCACCCCCCGGGACAGATAACTATGGCTACACCTTC | TRBD1 | TRBJ1-2 | - | TRBV5-1
CASSGGGTGGWDEQYF | TGTGCCAGCAGCGGGGGAGGTACAGGGGGGTGGGACGAGCAGTACTTC | TRBD1 | TRBJ2-7 | once | TRBV9
CASSEFPRFYGYTF | TGTGCCAGCAGTGAATTCCCGAGATTCTATGGCTACACCTTC | - | TRBJ1-2 | few | TRBV6-1
CASSRQGHTEAFF | TGTGCCAGTAGTAGACAGGGACACACTGAAGCTTTCTTT | TRBD1 | TRBJ1-1 | - | TRBV19
CASSEQGANEKLFF | TGTGCCAGCAGTGAACAGGGGGCTAATGAAAAACTGTTTTTT | TRBD1 | TRBJ1-4 | - | TRBV2
CASSEFGGPIGEQFF | TGTGCCAGCAGTGAATTCGGGGGGCCAATAGGGGAGCAGTTCTTC | - | TRBJ2-1 | - | TRBV25-1
CASSAYVGTGRTYEQYF | TGTGCCAGCAGCGCCTATGTTGGGACAGGGAGAACCTACGAGCAGTACTTC | TRBD1 | TRBJ2-7 | few | TRBV14
CASSPHGPYEQYF | TGTGCCAGTAGCCCCCACGGTCCCTACGAGCAGTACTTC | - | TRBJ2-7 | - | TRBV19